The clone carrying this TCR beta chain was seen repeatedly, ten times or more. As yet, its antigen is unknown. These data come from a study of beta chain features in type 1 diabetes. Study summary: Investigators examined some 100 million sorted cells across all samples.

Since all of the isolated RNA was reverse transcribed, expressed TCRB transcripts were what got sequenced. Clones were sequenced by immunoSEQ multiplex PCR, and TCRdb holds only the in-frame ones, with some missing. Found here are over 300,000 clones, roughly 8% of them singletons; the top ten hold 0.44%. Study-wide results and limits: Fewer junction insertions and more nucleotide deletions appeared in type 1 diabetes patients. The similarity of naive, central memory and Treg TCRB repertoires appeared greater among patients than among healthy donors.

The CDR3 length is 15 residues. Trimming took 1 base from V and 2 from J, leaving 11 bases between them. CDR1 is LGHNA, CDR2 YSLEER, per germline. Markers CD45RO/CCR7/CD25/CD127/CD95/CD27 served to sort CD4+ naive, central memory, regulatory and stem cell-like memory cells. This chain links TRBV4-3 with TRBJ2-5, with TRBD1 as a possible D gene (6 bases). This clonotype originated in a woman between 18 and 29 years old in good health. Input material: central memory CD4+ T cells from blood. CDR3 amino acids: CASSQGQASQETQYF. The CDR3 coding sequence is TGCGCCAGCAGCCAAGGACAGGCATCGCAAGAGACCCAGTACTTC.